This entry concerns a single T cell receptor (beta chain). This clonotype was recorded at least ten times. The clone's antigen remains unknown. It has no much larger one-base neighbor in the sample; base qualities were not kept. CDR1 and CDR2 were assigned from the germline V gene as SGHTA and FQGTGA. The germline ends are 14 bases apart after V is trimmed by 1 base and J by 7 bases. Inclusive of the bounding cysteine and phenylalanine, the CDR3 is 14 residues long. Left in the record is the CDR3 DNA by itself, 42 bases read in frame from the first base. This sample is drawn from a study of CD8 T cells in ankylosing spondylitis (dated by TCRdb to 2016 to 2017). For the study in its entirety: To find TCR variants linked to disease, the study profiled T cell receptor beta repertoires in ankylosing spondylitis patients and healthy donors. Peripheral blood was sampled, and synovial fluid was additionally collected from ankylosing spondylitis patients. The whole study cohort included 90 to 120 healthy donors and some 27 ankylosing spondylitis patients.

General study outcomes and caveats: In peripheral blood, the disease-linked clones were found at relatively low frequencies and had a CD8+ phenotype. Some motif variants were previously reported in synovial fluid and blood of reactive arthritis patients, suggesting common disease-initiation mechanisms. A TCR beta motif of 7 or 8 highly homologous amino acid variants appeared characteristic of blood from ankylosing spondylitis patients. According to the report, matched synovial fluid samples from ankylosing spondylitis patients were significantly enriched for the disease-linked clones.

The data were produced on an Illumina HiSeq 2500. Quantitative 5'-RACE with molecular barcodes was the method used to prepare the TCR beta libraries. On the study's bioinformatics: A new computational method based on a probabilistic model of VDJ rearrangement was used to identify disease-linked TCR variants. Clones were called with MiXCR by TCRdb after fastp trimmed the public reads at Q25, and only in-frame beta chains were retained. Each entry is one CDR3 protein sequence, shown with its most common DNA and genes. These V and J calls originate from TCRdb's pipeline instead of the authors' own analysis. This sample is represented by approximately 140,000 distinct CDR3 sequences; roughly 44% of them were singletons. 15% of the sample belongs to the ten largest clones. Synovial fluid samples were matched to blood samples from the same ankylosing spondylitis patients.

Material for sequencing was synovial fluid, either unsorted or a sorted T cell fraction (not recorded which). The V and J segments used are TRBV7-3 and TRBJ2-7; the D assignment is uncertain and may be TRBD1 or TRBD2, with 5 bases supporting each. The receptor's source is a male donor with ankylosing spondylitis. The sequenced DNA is TGTGCCAGCAGCTTAATGGGACCCCCTGAGGAGCAGTACTTC. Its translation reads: CASSLMGPPEEQYF.